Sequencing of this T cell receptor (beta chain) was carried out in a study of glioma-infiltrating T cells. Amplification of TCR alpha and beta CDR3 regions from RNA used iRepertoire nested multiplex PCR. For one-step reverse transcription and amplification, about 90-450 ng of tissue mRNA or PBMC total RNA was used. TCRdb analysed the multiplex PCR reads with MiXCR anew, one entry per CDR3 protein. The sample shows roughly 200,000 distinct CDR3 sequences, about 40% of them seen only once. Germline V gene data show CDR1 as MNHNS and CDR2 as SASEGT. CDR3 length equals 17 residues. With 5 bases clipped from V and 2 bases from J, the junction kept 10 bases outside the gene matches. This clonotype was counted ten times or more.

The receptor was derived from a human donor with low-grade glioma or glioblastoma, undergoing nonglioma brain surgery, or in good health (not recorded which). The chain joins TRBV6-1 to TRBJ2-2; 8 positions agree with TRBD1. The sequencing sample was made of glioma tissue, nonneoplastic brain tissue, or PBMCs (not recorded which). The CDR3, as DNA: TGTGCCAGCAGTTCCTTCACCGGGACAGGCAACACCGGGGAGCTGTTTTTT. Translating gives CASSSFTGTGNTGELFF.